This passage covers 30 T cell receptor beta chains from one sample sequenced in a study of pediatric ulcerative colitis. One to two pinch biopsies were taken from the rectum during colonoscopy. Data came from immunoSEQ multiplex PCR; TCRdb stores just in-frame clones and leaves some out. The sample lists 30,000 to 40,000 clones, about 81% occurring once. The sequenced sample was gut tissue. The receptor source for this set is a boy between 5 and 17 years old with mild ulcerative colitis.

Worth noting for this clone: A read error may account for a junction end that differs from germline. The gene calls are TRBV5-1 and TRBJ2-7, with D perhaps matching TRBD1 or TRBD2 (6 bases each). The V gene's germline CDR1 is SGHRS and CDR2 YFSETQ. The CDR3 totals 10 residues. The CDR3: CASSRGRRIF. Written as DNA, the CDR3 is TGCGCCAGCAGCCGGGGGCGACGGATCTTC.

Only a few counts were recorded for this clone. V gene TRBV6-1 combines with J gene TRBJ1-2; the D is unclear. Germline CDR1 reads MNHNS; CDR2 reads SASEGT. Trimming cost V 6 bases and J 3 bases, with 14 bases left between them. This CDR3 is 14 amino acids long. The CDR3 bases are TGTGCCAGCAGAATGTGGCGTAGGGACTATGGCTACACCTTC. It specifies CASRMWRRDYGYTF.

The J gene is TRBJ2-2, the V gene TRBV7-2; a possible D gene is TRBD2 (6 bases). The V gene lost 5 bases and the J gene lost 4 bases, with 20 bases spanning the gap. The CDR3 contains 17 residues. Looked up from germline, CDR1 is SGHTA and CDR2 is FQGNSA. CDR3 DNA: TGTGCCAGCAGCCCGCACACTAGCCTCGGGGGCACCGGGGAGCTGTTTTTT. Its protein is CASSPHTSLGGTGELFF.

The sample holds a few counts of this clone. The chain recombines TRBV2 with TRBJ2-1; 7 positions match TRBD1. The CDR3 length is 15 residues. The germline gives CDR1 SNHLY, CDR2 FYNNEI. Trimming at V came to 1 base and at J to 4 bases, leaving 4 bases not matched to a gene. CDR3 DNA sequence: TGTGCCAGCAGTGAAGGAGGGACAGCATACAATGAGCAGTTCTTC. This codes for CASSEGGTAYNEQFF.

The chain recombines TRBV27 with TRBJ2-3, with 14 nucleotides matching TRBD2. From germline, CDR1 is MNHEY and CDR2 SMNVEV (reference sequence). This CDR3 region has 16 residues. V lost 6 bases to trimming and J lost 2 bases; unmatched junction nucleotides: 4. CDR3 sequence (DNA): TGTGCCAGCAGCGGACTAGCGGGGGGTCCCACAGATACGCAGTATTTT. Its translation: CASSGLAGGPTDTQYF.

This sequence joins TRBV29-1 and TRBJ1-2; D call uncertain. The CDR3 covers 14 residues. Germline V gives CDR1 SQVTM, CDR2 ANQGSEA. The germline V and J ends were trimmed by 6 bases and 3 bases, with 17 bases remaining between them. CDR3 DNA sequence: TGCAGCGTCGCCCGAGGGAATTTCGACTATGGCTACACCTTC. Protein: CSVARGNFDYGYTF. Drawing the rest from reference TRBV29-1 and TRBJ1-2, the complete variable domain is SAVISQKPSRDICQRGTSLTIQCQVDSQVTMMFWYRQQPGQSLTLIATANQGSEATYESGFVIDKFPISRPNLTFSTLTVSNMSPEDSSIYLCSVARGNFDYGYTFGSGTRLTVV.

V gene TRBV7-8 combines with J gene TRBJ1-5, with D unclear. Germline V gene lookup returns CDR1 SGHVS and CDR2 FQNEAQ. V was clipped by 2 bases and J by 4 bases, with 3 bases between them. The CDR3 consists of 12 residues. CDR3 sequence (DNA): TGTGCCAGCAGCTTACTTAATCAGCCCCAGCATTTT. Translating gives CASSLLNQPQHF.

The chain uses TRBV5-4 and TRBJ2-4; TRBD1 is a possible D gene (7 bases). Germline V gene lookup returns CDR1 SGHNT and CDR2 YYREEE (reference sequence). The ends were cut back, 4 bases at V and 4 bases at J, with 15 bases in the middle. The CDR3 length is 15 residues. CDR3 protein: CASSSRGTAKNIQYF. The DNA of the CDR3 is TGTGCCAGCAGCAGCCGGGGGACAGCTAAAAACATTCAGTACTTC.

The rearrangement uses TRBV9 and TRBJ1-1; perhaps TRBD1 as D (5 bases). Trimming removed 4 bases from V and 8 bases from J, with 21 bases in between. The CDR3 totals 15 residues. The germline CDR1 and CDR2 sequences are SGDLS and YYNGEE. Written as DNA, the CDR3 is TGTGCCAGCAGCACACGACAGAGGGAGTTAGTAGAAGCTTTCTTT. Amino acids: CASSTRQRELVEAFF.

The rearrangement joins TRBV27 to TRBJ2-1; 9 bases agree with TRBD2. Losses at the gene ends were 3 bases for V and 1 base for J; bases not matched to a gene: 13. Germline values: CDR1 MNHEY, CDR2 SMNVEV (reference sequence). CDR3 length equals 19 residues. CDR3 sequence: CASSFTPWTSARSYNEQFF. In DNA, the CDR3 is TGTGCCAGCAGTTTTACTCCCTGGACTAGCGCACGGTCCTACAATGAGCAGTTCTTC.

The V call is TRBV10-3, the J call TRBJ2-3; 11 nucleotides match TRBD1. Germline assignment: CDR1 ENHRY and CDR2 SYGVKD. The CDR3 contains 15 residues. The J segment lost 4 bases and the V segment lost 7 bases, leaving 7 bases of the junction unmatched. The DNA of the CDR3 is TGTGCCATCACCCCGGACAGGGGGCGGGCAGATACGCAGTATTTT. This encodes CAITPDRGRADTQYF.

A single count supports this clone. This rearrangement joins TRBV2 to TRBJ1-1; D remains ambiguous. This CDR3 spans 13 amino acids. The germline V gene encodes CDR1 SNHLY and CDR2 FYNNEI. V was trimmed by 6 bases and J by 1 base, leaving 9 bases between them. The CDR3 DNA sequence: TGTGCCAGCAGCCTGACAACGAACACTGAAGCTTTCTTT. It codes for CASSLTTNTEAFF.

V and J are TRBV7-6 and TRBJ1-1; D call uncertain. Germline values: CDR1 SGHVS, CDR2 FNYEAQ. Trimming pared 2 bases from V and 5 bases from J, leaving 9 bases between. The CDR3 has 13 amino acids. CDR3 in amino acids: CASSLLKGTEAFF. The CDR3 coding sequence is TGTGCCAGCAGCTTATTAAAAGGGACTGAAGCTTTCTTT.

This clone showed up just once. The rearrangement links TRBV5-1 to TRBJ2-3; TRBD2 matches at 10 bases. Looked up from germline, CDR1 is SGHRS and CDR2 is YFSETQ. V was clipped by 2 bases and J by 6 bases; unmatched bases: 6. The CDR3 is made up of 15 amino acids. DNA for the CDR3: TGCGCCAGCAGCTTTTTTCTAGCGGGGGCCGATACGCAGTATTTT. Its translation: CASSFFLAGADTQYF.

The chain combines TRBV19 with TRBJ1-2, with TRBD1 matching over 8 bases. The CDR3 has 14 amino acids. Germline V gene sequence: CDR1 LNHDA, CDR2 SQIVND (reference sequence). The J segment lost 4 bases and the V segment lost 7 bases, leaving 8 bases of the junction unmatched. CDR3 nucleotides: TGTGCCAGTAAGGCCCCCGGGACAGGCTATGGCTACACCTTC. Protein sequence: CASKAPGTGYGYTF.

Here the CDR3 reads CASSWVNTEAFF. CDR3 coding DNA: TGTGCCAGCAGCTGGGTGAACACTGAAGCTTTCTTT. The chain uses TRBV7-2 and TRBJ1-1, with D unresolved. Trimming took 4 bases from V and 0 from J, leaving 3 bases between them. This CDR3 has 12 residues. CDR1 is SGHTA, CDR2 FQGNSA, per germline.

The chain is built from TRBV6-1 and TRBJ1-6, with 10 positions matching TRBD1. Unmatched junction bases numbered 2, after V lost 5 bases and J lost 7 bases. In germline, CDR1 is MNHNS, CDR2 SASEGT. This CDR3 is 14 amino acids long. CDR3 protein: CASSRTGGNSPLHF. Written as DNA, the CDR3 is TGTGCCAGCAGTCGGACAGGGGGGAATTCACCCCTCCACTTT.

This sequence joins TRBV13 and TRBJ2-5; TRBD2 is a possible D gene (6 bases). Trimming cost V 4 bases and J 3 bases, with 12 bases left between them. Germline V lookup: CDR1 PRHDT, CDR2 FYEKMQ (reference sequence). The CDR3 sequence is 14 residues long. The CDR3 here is CASSSGQREETQYF. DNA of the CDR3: TGTGCCAGCAGCTCCGGTCAGCGGGAAGAGACCCAGTACTTC.

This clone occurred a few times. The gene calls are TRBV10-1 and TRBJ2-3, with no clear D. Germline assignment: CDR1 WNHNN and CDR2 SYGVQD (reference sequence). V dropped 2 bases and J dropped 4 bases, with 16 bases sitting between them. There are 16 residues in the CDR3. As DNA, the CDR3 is TGCGCCAGCAGTGAGCTGCAGCGCTCATATCCAGATACGCAGTATTTT. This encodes CASSELQRSYPDTQYF.

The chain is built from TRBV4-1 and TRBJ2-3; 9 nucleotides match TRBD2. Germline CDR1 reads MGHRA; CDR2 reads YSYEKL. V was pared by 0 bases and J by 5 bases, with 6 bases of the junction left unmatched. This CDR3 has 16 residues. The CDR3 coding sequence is TGCGCCAGCAGCCAAGAGGGGCGGGGGGGCGGAGATACGCAGTATTTT. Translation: CASSQEGRGGGDTQYF.

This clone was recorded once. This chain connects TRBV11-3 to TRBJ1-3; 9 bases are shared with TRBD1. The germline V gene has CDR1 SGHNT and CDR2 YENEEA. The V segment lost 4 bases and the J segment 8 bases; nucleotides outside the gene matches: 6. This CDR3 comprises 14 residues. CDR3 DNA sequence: TGTGCCAGCAGCTCCGGACAGGGGACGGACACCATATATTTT. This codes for CASSSGQGTDTIYF.

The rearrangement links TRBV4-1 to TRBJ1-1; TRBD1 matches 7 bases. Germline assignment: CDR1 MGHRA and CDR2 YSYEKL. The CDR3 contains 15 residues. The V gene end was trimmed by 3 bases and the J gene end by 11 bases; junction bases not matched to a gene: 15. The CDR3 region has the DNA TGCGCCAGCAGCCACGACCACGGACAGGAGGCTCCGGCTTTCTTT. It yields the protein CASSHDHGQEAPAFF.

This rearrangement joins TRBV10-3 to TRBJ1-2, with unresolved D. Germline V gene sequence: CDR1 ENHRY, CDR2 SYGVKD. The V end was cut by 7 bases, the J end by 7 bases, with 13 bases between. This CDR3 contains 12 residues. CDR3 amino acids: CAITKGRSGYTF. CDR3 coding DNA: TGTGCCATCACGAAGGGAAGAAGTGGCTACACCTTC.

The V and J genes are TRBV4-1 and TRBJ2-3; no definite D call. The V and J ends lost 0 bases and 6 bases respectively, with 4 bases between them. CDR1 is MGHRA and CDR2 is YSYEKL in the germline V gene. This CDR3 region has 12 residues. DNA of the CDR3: TGCGCCAGCAGCCAAGATGGGGATACGCAGTATTTT. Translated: CASSQDGDTQYF.

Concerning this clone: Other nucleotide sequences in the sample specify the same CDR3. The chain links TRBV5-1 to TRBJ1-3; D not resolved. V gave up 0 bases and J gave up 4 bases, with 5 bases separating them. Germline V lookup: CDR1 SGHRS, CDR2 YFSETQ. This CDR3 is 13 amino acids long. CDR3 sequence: CASSLGQGNTIYF. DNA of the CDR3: TGCGCCAGCAGCTTGGGGCAGGGAAACACCATATATTTT.

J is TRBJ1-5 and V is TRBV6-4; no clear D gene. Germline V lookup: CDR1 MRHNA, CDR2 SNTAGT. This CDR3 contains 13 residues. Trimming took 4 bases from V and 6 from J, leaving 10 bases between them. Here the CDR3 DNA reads TGTGCCAGCAGTGGCAGACCGGGTCAGCCCCAGCATTTT. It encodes CASSGRPGQPQHF.

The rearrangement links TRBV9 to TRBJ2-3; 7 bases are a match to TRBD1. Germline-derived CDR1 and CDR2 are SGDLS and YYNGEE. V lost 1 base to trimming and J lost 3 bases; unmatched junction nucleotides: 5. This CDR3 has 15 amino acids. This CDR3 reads CASSVFGDRTDTQYF. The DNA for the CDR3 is TGTGCCAGCAGCGTATTTGGGGACAGAACAGATACGCAGTATTTT. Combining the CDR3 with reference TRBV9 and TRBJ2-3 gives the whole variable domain DSGVTQTPKHLITATGQRVTLRCSPRSGDLSVYWYQQSLDQGLQFLIQYYNGEERAKGNILERFSAQQFPDLHSELNLSSLELGDSALYFCASSVFGDRTDTQYFGPGTRLTVL.

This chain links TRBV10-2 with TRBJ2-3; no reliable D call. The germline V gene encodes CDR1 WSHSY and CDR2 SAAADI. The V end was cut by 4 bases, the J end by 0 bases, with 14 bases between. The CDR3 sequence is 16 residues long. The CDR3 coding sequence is TGCGCCAGCAGTGCGGCAGCGAGCACTAGCACAGATACGCAGTATTTT. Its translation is CASSAAASTSTDTQYF.

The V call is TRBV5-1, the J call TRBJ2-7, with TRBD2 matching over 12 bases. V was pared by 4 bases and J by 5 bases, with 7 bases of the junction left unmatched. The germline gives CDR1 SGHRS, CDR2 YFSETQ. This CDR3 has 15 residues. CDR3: CASSLPRTSGDEQYF. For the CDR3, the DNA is TGCGCCAGCAGCCTCCCAAGGACTAGCGGGGACGAGCAGTACTTC.

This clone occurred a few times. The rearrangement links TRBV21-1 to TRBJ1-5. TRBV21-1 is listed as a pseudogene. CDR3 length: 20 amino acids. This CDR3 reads CASSLRKGGKAGRRDQPQHF. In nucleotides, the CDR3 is TGTGCCAGCAGCCTAAGAAAAGGGGGGAAGGCAGGGAGGAGGGATCAGCCCCAGCATTTT.